The T cell receptor beta chain under discussion was sequenced for a study of T cells after yellow fever vaccination. Study-level background: In the case of low-cell-number fractions, SMART-Seq v4 Ultra Low Input was used for preparation. General study findings and limits: Booster sampling recovered most clones from primary vaccination (approximately 97% CD4, approximately 90% CD8).

This CDR3 has 17 residues. The V gene lost 4 bases and the J gene lost 6 bases, with 24 bases spanning the gap. The germline V gene has CDR1 SGHRS and CDR2 YFSETQ. MiXCR was run by TCRdb on the 5' RACE reads, yielding one entry per CDR3 protein. The sample lists 450,000 to 600,000 distinct CDR3 sequences; less than 20% were seen once. This clonotype was detected once. What it recognizes is unknown. The sample in question was PBMCs, obtained less than 6 days after the first yellow fever vaccination. V and J are TRBV5-1 and TRBJ2-3, with a tentative D call TRBD2 (6 bases). The origin of this receptor is a man aged 18 to 29 who received the YFV17D yellow fever vaccine. For the CDR3, the DNA is TGCGCCAGCAGCACCTCCCCCAGGACTACCGGGCGGGATACGCAGTATTTT. Its protein product is CASSTSPRTTGRDTQYF.